Below, 29 T cell receptor beta chains from the same sample are listed, as sequenced in a study of CD8 T cells in ankylosing spondylitis (dated by TCRdb to 2016 to 2017). Libraries were prepared through 5' RACE. Sequenced on an Illumina HiSeq 2500. Using fastp at Q25 and MiXCR, TCRdb reprocessed the public reads and kept productive beta chains. Each entry is one CDR3 protein sequence, shown with its most common DNA and genes. The sample table contains roughly 35,000 distinct CDR3 sequences; only one count was recorded for approximately 11% of them. The ten largest account for over 20% of the sample. The sample comprised synovial fluid, either unsorted or a sorted T cell fraction (not recorded which). The origin of the receptors is a male donor with ankylosing spondylitis.

J is TRBJ2-1 and V is TRBV2; 7 positions agree with TRBD1. Per the germline V gene, CDR1 is SNHLY and CDR2 is FYNNEI. V lost 2 bases to trimming and J lost 0 bases; unmatched junction nucleotides: 13. The CDR3 length is 19 residues. The CDR3 region is CASSEPRGTERVSYNEQFF. The CDR3 nucleotides read TGTGCCAGCAGTGAACCCAGGGGGACCGAGCGCGTCTCCTACAATGAGCAGTTCTTC.

This clonotype was recorded many times. This sequence joins TRBV20-1 and TRBJ1-5; D uncertain. Trimming pared 5 bases from V and 5 bases from J, leaving 19 bases between. CDR1 is DFQATT, CDR2 SNEGSKA, per germline (reference sequence). The CDR3 has 15 residues. CDR3 coding DNA: TGCAGTGCTGGGTCCCGGGCCCTGGTGTATCAGCCCCAGCATTTT. Translation: CSAGSRALVYQPQHF.

This clonotype was counted a few times. This chain connects TRBV21-1 to TRBJ1-5. TRBV21-1 is a pseudogene locus. This CDR3 has 16 amino acids. This CDR3 reads CASSLVRGFGNQPQHF. In DNA, the CDR3 is TGTGCCAGCAGTCTTGTACGAGGTTTCGGCAATCAGCCCCAGCATTTT.

This clonotype has a count of ten or more. The V gene is TRBV18, the J gene TRBJ2-1, with D possibly TRBD2 on 6 matching bases. The CDR3 is 15 amino acids. The ends were cut back, 0 bases at V and 4 bases at J, with 10 bases in the middle. Looked up from germline, CDR1 is KGHSH and CDR2 is LQKENI. The CDR3 loop is CASSPPGLQYNEQFF. The CDR3 DNA follows: TGTGCCAGCTCACCACCGGGACTGCAATACAATGAGCAGTTCTTC.

This clonotype has just a few counts. The V gene is TRBV6-1, the J gene TRBJ2-5, with 7 bases that match TRBD1. Germline loops: CDR1 MNHNS, CDR2 SASEGT. This CDR3 is built from 14 residues. The V gene end was trimmed by 6 bases and the J gene end by 4 bases; junction bases not matched to a gene: 8. The CDR3 DNA is TGTGCCAGCAGGACCGGGACAGTTACAGAGACCCAGTACTTC. The encoded protein is CASRTGTVTETQYF.

This clonotype occurred many times. The chain carries TRBV7-9 and TRBJ2-7, with D perhaps matching TRBD1 (5 bases). Trimming pared 4 bases from V and 3 bases from J, leaving 10 bases between. The V gene's germline CDR1 is SEHNR and CDR2 FQNEAQ (reference sequence). The CDR3 is 13 residues long. The chain's CDR3 is CASSSTTVYEQYF. The CDR3 region has the DNA TGTGCCAGCAGCTCTACGACAGTCTACGAGCAGTACTTC. Drawing the rest from reference TRBV7-9 and TRBJ2-7, the complete variable domain is DTGVSQNPRHKITKRGQNVTFRCDPISEHNRLYWYRQTLGQGPEFLTYFQNEAQLEKSRLLSDRFSAERPKGSFSTLEIQRTEQGDSAMYLCASSSTTVYEQYFGPGTRLTVT.

The J gene is TRBJ2-1, the V gene TRBV11-3; tentative D call: TRBD2 (5 bases). V was trimmed by 3 bases and J by 7 bases, leaving 16 bases between them. From germline, CDR1 is SGHNT and CDR2 YENEEA. The length of the CDR3 is 15 residues. DNA for the CDR3: TGTGCCAGCAGCTTTGGGGTAGCGCTAGGAAATGAGCAGTTCTTC. Its protein is CASSFGVALGNEQFF.

This clonotype has ten or more counts. J is TRBJ1-1 and V is TRBV5-6, with D maybe TRBD1 (5 bases). V was pared by 0 bases and J by 4 bases, with 10 bases between. There are 14 residues in the CDR3. Per germline, CDR1 SGHDT and CDR2 YYEEEE. CDR3 nucleotide sequence: TGTGCCAGCAGCTTGGAGGGGTTTGGCACTGAAGCTTTCTTT. It translates to CASSLEGFGTEAFF.

J is TRBJ1-6 and V is TRBV28; TRBD1 might be the D (5 bases). This CDR3 region has 14 residues. The germline gives CDR1 MDHEN, CDR2 SYDVKM. Between the trimmed V and J ends, which lost 8 bases and 7 bases, there was a span of 15 bases. CDR3 residues: CASWTGTVNSPLHF. The CDR3 nucleotides are TGTGCCAGCTGGACCGGGACGGTAAATTCACCCCTCCACTTT.

This sequence joins TRBV3-1 and TRBJ2-7; TRBD1 aligns across 8 bases. The CDR3 is 15 residues long. V shed 4 bases, J shed 1 base, and the junction held 6 bases outside the gene matches. CDR1 and CDR2 from the germline V gene are LGHDT and YNNKEL (reference sequence). This CDR3 reads CASSRTGLASYEQYF. The DNA of the CDR3 is TGTGCCAGCAGCCGGACAGGGCTAGCATCCTACGAGCAGTACTTC.

Regarding this clonotype: Its ends do not fully match the called genes, so a read error is possible. The rearrangement joins TRBV7-7 to TRBJ2-1; 11 nucleotides line up with TRBD2. The germline V gene has CDR1 SSHAT and CDR2 FNYEAQ (reference sequence). The CDR3 has 14 amino acids. CDR3 in DNA: TGTGCTAGCAGCCATGGACTAGCGGGCCATGAGCAGTTCTTC. It encodes CASSHGLAGHEQFF.

This clonotype was picked up a small number of times. The genes are TRBV12-5 and TRBJ1-5; maybe TRBD1 (5 bases). The germline gives CDR1 LGHNT, CDR2 FRNRAP. Between the trimmed V and J ends, which lost 5 bases and 8 bases, there was a span of 19 bases. The CDR3 is 15 residues long. Here the CDR3 reads CASGPPRRVGEPQHF. CDR3 nucleotides: TGTGCTAGTGGTCCCCCCCGCAGGGTAGGGGAGCCCCAGCATTTT.

The J gene is TRBJ2-6, the V gene TRBV4-1, with a possible D match to TRBD1 (5 bases). CDR3 length equals 16 residues. Per the germline V gene, CDR1 is MGHRA and CDR2 is YSYEKL. Trimming took 4 bases from V and 2 from J, leaving 12 bases between them. As DNA, the CDR3 is TGCGCCAGCAGCCCACCAACAGGTGCTGGGGCCAACGTCCTGACTTTC. Protein: CASSPPTGAGANVLTF.

This clonotype has ten or more counts. The chain links TRBV7-9 to TRBJ1-1; a weak D match, TRBD1 (6 bases). CDR3 length: 15 residues. From germline, CDR1 is SEHNR and CDR2 FQNEAQ (reference sequence). V was shortened by 0 bases and J by 2 bases, with 10 bases between the two germline ends. The CDR3 DNA reads TGTGCCAGCAGCTTAGCGTTGGACAGTAACACTGAAGCTTTCTTT. Translated: CASSLALDSNTEAFF.

This clonotype was seen repeatedly, ten times or more. This chain joins TRBV11-2 and TRBJ2-7; possible D gene TRBD1, 7 bases. With 5 bases removed from V and 6 bases from J, the gap between germline ends came to 17 bases. From germline, CDR1 is SGHAT and CDR2 FQNNGV. There are 14 residues in the CDR3. This CDR3 is CASSPQWQGGEQYF. In DNA, the CDR3 is TGTGCCAGCAGCCCCCAGTGGCAGGGGGGCGAGCAGTACTTC.

This clonotype appeared a few times. The gene calls are TRBV3-1 and TRBJ2-7; D call uncertain. Germline values: CDR1 LGHDT, CDR2 YNNKEL (reference sequence). The ends were cut back, 1 base at V and 3 bases at J, with 16 bases in the middle. This CDR3 contains 16 residues. The CDR3 coding sequence is TGTGCCAGCAGCCAAGGTAGTGGACCGATGTACTACGAGCAGTACTTC. It translates to CASSQGSGPMYYEQYF.

This clonotype was detected many times. The chain uses TRBV25-1 and TRBJ2-1; D possibly corresponds to TRBD1 (6 bases). CDR1 and CDR2 from the germline V gene are MGHDK and SYGVNS. V was cut by 5 bases and J by 7 bases, with 12 bases left in between. The length of the CDR3 is 13 residues. The CDR3 protein is CASSPRGLNEQFF. The CDR3 DNA reads as TGTGCCAGCAGTCCCAGGGGATTAAATGAGCAGTTCTTC. Using reference TRBV25-1 and TRBJ2-1 for the parts outside the CDR3, the full variable domain is EADIYQTPRYLVIGTGKKITLECSQTMGHDKMYWYQQDPGMELHLIHYSYGVNSTEKGDLSSESTVSRIRTEHFPLTLESARPSHTSQYLCASSPRGLNEQFFGPGTRLTVL.

The chain employs TRBV11-2 and TRBJ2-4; D not certain. The CDR3 loop spans 16 amino acids. V shed 1 base and J shed 0 bases, with 10 bases lying between them. In germline, CDR1 is SGHAT, CDR2 FQNNGV. The CDR3 DNA reads TGTGCCAGCAGCTTAGGTCCCTTTGGAGCCAAAAACATTCAGTACTTC. Its protein is CASSLGPFGAKNIQYF. Combining the CDR3 with reference TRBV11-2 and TRBJ2-4 gives the whole variable domain EAGVAQSPRYKIIEKRQSVAFWCNPISGHATLYWYQQILGQGPKLLIQFQNNGVVDDSQLPKDRFSAERLKGVDSTLKIQPAKLEDSAVYLCASSLGPFGAKNIQYFGAGTRLSVL.

This clonotype appeared a single time. The chain has TRBV7-6 and TRBJ2-7; 12 bases are a match to TRBD2. V shed 3 bases and J 3 bases; nucleotides not matched to a gene: 6. Germline V gene lookup returns CDR1 SGHVS and CDR2 FNYEAQ. There are 16 residues in the CDR3. The CDR3 loop is CASSFSQGLAGYEQYF. The CDR3 coding sequence is TGTGCCAGCAGCTTTTCCCAGGGACTAGCGGGCTACGAGCAGTACTTC.

V and J are TRBV7-8 and TRBJ2-3, with 7 bases identical to TRBD1. The trim removed 5 bases at V and 3 bases at J, leaving 11 bases unmatched. Per germline, CDR1 SGHVS and CDR2 FQNEAQ. CDR3 length: 16 residues. In DNA, the CDR3 is TGTGCCAGCAGCACTAACACAGGGGTAGGGACAGATACGCAGTATTTT. Translating gives CASSTNTGVGTDTQYF.

The chain combines TRBV7-8 with TRBJ2-5; TRBD1 agrees at 9 bases. This CDR3 has 14 amino acids. V shed 5 bases and J 9 bases; nucleotides not matched to a gene: 10. CDR1 and CDR2 from the germline V gene are SGHVS and FQNEAQ. The CDR3 nucleotides read TGTGCCAGCAGCCCGGGGACAGGGCAGTGGGCCCAGTACTTC. It yields the protein CASSPGTGQWAQYF. The entire variable domain, with the rest obtained from reference TRBV7-8 and TRBJ2-5, is as follows: GAGVSQSPRYKVAKRGQDVALRCDPISGHVSLFWYQQALGQGPEFLTYFQNEAQLDKSGLPSDRFFAERPEGSVSTLKIQRTQQEDSAVYLCASSPGTGQWAQYFGPGTRLLVL.

This clonotype appeared a few times. V usage is TRBV2 and J usage is TRBJ2-3; 7 nucleotides align to TRBD2. The CDR3 loop spans 16 amino acids. The V segment lost 8 bases and the J segment 2 bases; nucleotides outside the gene matches: 13. CDR1 SNHLY and CDR2 FYNNEI come from the germline V gene. CDR3 region: CASQTKVAGNTDTQYF. The CDR3 bases are TGTGCCAGCCAAACGAAAGTAGCGGGCAACACAGATACGCAGTATTTT. The whole variable domain, remainder taken from reference TRBV2 and TRBJ2-3, is EPEVTQTPSHQVTQMGQEVILRCVPISNHLYFYWYRQILGQKVEFLVSFYNNEISEKSEIFDDQFSVERPDGSNFTLKIRSTKLEDSAMYFCASQTKVAGNTDTQYFGPGTRLTVL.

The CDR3 spells CASSLVGRNNEQFF. CDR3 DNA: TGTGCCAGCAGCTTGGTCGGCAGGAACAATGAGCAGTTCTTC. V is TRBV5-4 and J is TRBJ2-1; D call uncertain. V lost 0 bases to trimming and J lost 5 bases, with 9 bases between them. This CDR3 spans 14 amino acids. Germline V lookup: CDR1 SGHNT, CDR2 YYREEE (reference sequence).

This clonotype was seen many times. The junction does not match germline at one end; this may be a read error. V and J are TRBV5-5 and TRBJ2-3, with D possibly being TRBD1 (6 bases). The germline V gene has CDR1 SGHKS and CDR2 YYEKEE (reference sequence). The CDR3 consists of 15 residues. CDR3 nucleotide sequence: TGTGCCAGCAGATTGGACAGCTCTAGCACAGATACGCAGTATTTT. Translated: CASRLDSSSTDTQYF.

As concerns this clonotype: Likely a read error: the CDR3 ends without its conserved phenylalanine or tryptophan. The limits of the CDR3 on the DNA are not certain, so only TCRdb's listed CDR3 is given. The chain couples TRBV28 to TRBJ2-1; the table assigns TRBD1, which was not confirmed against the DNA. The CDR3 is 13 residues long, ends included. Germline V lookup: CDR1 MDHEN, CDR2 SYDVKM. CDR3 protein: CASSLNPGQHQVV.

This clonotype was observed at least ten times. The V and J genes are TRBV28 and TRBJ2-2; D is perhaps TRBD2 (5 bases). The germline V gene has CDR1 MDHEN and CDR2 SYDVKM. V gave up 2 bases and J gave up 4 bases, with 11 bases separating them. This CDR3 has 15 amino acids. The DNA of the CDR3 is TGTGCCAGCAGTTTACGACTACTGTCCACCGGGGAGCTGTTTTTT. As protein: CASSLRLLSTGELFF. Full variable domain (rest looked up from reference TRBV28 and TRBJ2-2): DVKVTQSSRYLVKRTGEKVFLECVQDMDHENMFWYRQDPGLGLRLIYFSYDVKMKEKGDIPEGYSVSREKKERFSLILESASTNQTSMYLCASSLRLLSTGELFFGEGSRLTVL.

In its sample, this clonotype was seen a few times. The gene calls are TRBV6-5 and TRBJ1-6; D remains unclear. CDR3 length equals 14 residues. The germline gives CDR1 MNHEY, CDR2 SVGAGI. Trimming removed 2 bases from V and 3 bases from J, with 5 bases in between. CDR3 residues: CASSYRVYNSPLHF. In DNA form, the CDR3 reads TGTGCCAGCAGTTACAGGGTCTATAATTCACCCCTCCACTTT.

Only a few counts were recorded for this clonotype. The chain couples TRBV2 to TRBJ1-5; D gene ambiguous. V was shortened by 0 bases and J by 6 bases, with 12 bases between the two germline ends. Germline loops: CDR1 SNHLY, CDR2 FYNNEI. CDR3 size: 15 residues. The DNA of the CDR3 is TGTGCCAGCAGTGAAGCCTCCGTTGTAGGTCAGCCCCAGCATTTT. Translating it yields CASSEASVVGQPQHF.

There are many counts of this clonotype. This rearrangement joins TRBV15 to TRBJ2-1; D remains ambiguous. The length of the CDR3 is 14 residues. Between the trimmed V and J ends, which lost 2 bases and 14 bases, there was a span of 19 bases. In germline, CDR1 is LNHNV, CDR2 YYDKDF (reference sequence). The CDR3, as DNA: TGTGCCACCAGCAGACTACGCGACGACCCCCTGGAGTTCTTC. Translated, it gives CATSRLRDDPLEFF.